A single count supports the clone carrying this T cell receptor beta chain. What it binds is not known. CDR3 length equals 14 residues. CDR1 and CDR2 from the germline V gene are MNHEY and SMNVEV (reference sequence). V dropped 7 bases and J dropped 6; count of bases not matched to a gene: 9. The TCR beta CDR3 regions underwent amplification using RNA transcripts as the source. In the first-round RT-PCR of the TCR CDR3, the HTBI primer set was used. One entry per CDR3 protein, called by TCRdb with MiXCR from the multiplex PCR reads. The sample shows almost 250,000 distinct CDR3 sequences, almost 25% of them seen only once. The data originate from a study of T cells in Graves' hyperthyroidism and ophthalmopathy. Notes on the study in general: Before onset, by a median of around 6.4 months, the model predicted ophthalmopathy.

Sequencing input: blood. This clonotype originated in a woman in her forties with Graves' ophthalmopathy. The chain has TRBV27 and TRBJ2-7, with TRBD2 identical over 10 bases. The CDR3 reads CASTLAGERGEQYF. The CDR3 DNA is TGTGCCAGCACCCTAGCGGGAGAGCGGGGCGAGCAGTACTTC.